This TCR beta chain was captured by sequencing in a study of graft-versus-host responses after intestinal transplantation (dated by TCRdb to about 2021). General notes on the study: The transplants that recipients received were multivisceral, liver-intestinal, or isolated intestinal. The cohort enrolled some 23 intestinal transplant recipients including one retransplant, and a few patients lacking pretransplant specimens were excluded. Graft-versus-host and host-versus-graft alloreactive T cell clones were tracked in the graft, circulation and bone marrow after intestinal transplantation using bulk TCR-beta CDR3 sequencing. Every recipient was given anti-thymocyte globulin induction, followed by roughly 3 years of maintenance tacrolimus and steroids. Alloreactive clones were identified by sequencing pre-transplant mixed lymphocyte reaction products and comparing them with unstimulated pre-transplant donor and recipient T cells. Samples from a few later patients were sequenced in-house on an Illumina MiSeq with MiXCR processing rather than by the commercial service. Donor T cell macrochimerism was defined as a peak of at least 4% donor T cells among recipient peripheral blood mononuclear cells.

CDR1 and CDR2 were assigned from the germline V gene as WSHSY and SAAADI. Trimming costs V 4 bases and J 6 bases, and their ends lie 16 bases apart. The CDR3 spans 15 residues, from the cysteine through the phenylalanine. Of the read, only the CDR3 DNA is kept; its 45 bases are in frame from base 1. The protocol used for the library was the immunoSEQ multiplex PCR assay. Adaptive Biotechnologies carried out high-throughput TCR-beta CDR3 sequencing of genomic DNA for most patients. For the original study's pipeline: TCR sequencing data for 15 to 20 patients were retrieved from Adaptive's ImmunoSEQ software; three other patients were processed with MiXCR and VDJtools. Because the origin of CDR3 nucleotide sequences shared between donor and recipient could not be assigned, those sequences were removed. Alloreactive clones required at least 2-fold expansion over unstimulated cells and minimum CFSE-low frequency of 0.002% (template counts) or 0.001% (read counts). A clone was considered mappable if detected in the sequenced pre-transplant spleen, lymph node, or MLR CFSE-low populations of the donor or recipient. Cumulative frequency of alloreactive clones was calculated as a percentage of all sequences weighted by copy number. Drawn from immuneACCESS, this table holds only the in-frame rearrangements with V and J called that TCRdb kept. Clones are partly lost; checked studies trace under half to an unresolved V gene and leave the rest unexplained. The V and J calls and clone size come from that table; D and trimming were worked out from the DNA. This sample has about 25,000 clones in its table, and 90% to 95% of those were observed once. The leading ten clones occupy roughly 0.89% of the sample.

Results the study describes overall, beyond this receptor: GvH clones turned up in recipient bone marrow, with some appearing earlier in ileal mucosa or blood, a pattern consistent with an intestinal mucosal origin. The conclusions were limited by the relatively low number and heterogeneity of the intestinal transplant patients. High GvH to HvG T cell clonal ratios were observed in the allografts of patients with donor T cell macrochimerism. Early after transplant, declines in HvG clones were associated with peak levels of circulating GvH clones.

Turning to this clone: The antigen it recognizes is unknown. One base away there is no much larger clone; base qualities are not given.

In the first month after transplant, blood samples were collected up to 4 times, and after that at least monthly when available. The sequence came from a human patient who received an intestinal transplant, so some T cells may come from the graft donor. Sequences were derived from PBMCs, sampled around 30 days after intestinal transplant. This chain is built from TRBV10-2 and TRBJ2-1; the D gene is possibly TRBD1 or TRBD2, with 5 bases matching each. The CDR3 in this case is CASSGGSRGLNEQFF. DNA sequence: TGCGCCAGCAGTGGAGGTAGCCGGGGCCTCAATGAGCAGTTCTTC.